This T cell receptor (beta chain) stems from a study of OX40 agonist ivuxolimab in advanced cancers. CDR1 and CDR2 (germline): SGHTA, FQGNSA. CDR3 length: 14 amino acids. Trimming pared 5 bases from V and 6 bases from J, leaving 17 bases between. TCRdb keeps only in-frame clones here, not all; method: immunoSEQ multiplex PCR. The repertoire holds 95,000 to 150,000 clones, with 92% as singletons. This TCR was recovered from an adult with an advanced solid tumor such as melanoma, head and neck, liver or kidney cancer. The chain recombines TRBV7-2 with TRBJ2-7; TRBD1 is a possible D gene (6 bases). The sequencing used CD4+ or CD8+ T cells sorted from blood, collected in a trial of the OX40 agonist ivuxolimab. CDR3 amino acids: CASSLDSGSLEQYF. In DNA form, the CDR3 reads TGTGCCAGCAGCCTGGACAGTGGAAGCCTCGAGCAGTACTTC.